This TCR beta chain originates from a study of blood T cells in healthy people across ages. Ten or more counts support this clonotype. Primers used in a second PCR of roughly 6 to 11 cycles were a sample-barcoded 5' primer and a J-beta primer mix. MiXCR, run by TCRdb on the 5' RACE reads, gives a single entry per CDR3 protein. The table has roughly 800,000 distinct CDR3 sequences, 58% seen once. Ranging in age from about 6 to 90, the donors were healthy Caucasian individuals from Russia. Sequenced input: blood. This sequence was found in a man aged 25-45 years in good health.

The CDR3 loop is CASSAGLVREQYF. In DNA, the CDR3 is TGTGCCAGCAGTGCGGGACTTGTGCGCGAGCAGTACTTC. The chain couples TRBV2 to TRBJ2-7; D is possibly TRBD2 (6 bases). CDR3 length: 13 amino acids. Between the trimmed V and J ends, which lost 4 bases and 6 bases, there was a span of 13 bases. Per the germline V gene, CDR1 is SNHLY and CDR2 is FYNNEI.